The 24 T cell receptor beta chains listed next were all sequenced from one sample in a study of cytomegalovirus exposure and HLA in healthy donors. PCR used 60 Vbeta primers and 13 Jbeta primers. The assay was immunoSEQ multiplex PCR, and TCRdb's table has in-frame clones only and misses some. The table includes 100,000 to 150,000 clones, around 80% detected once. Source material: PBMCs. Receptor source: a woman aged 45-60 years in good health and CMV-seropositive.

The table lists this clone with a few counts. The genes are TRBV6-6 and TRBJ2-3; possibly TRBD1 for D (5 bases). The CDR3 spans 13 residues. Per the germline V gene, CDR1 is MNHNY and CDR2 is SVGAGI (reference sequence). Trimming pared 4 bases from V and 3 bases from J, leaving 8 bases between. The CDR3 loop reads CASSSTETDTQYF. CDR3 coding DNA: TGTGCCAGCAGTTCGACAGAGACAGATACGCAGTATTTT.

This chain connects TRBV9 to TRBJ2-3, with TRBD1 matching 10 bases. In germline, CDR1 is SGDLS, CDR2 YYNGEE. V gave up 5 bases and J gave up 3 bases; unmatched junction bases: 3. CDR3 length equals 14 residues. CDR3 in amino acids: CASSRQGATDTQYF. For the CDR3, the DNA is TGTGCCAGCAGTCGACAGGGGGCTACAGATACGCAGTATTTT.

This clone was picked up a small number of times. This chain links TRBV7-9 with TRBJ1-4; 9 nucleotides match TRBD1. Trimming cost V 5 bases and J 5 bases; bases outside gene matches: 3. The V gene's germline CDR1 is SEHNR and CDR2 FQNEAQ (reference sequence). The CDR3 sequence is 14 residues long. The CDR3 region is CASSPDRGNEKLFF. Here the CDR3 DNA reads TGTGCCAGCAGCCCGGACAGGGGAAATGAAAAACTGTTTTTT.

This clone was seen more than once but under ten times. CDR3 protein: CASSHRINQPQHF. The CDR3 nucleotides are TGTGCCAGCAGTCACAGGATCAATCAGCCCCAGCATTTT. J is TRBJ1-5 and V is TRBV7-9, with a possible D match to TRBD1 (5 bases). CDR3 length: 13 amino acids. V lost 6 bases and J 3 bases, leaving 9 bases between the germline ends. CDR1 and CDR2 (germline): SEHNR, FQNEAQ (reference sequence).

This clone occurred once. The gene calls are TRBV9 and TRBJ2-3; TRBD2 agrees at 8 bases. There are 15 residues in the CDR3. Per the germline V gene, CDR1 is SGDLS and CDR2 is YYNGEE. J was trimmed by 6 bases and V by 1 base; bases with no gene match: 7. The CDR3 DNA reads as TGTGCCAGCAGCGTACGAGCGGGGGCAGGGGATACGCAGTATTTT. This gives the protein CASSVRAGAGDTQYF.

The rearrangement uses TRBV7-2 and TRBJ2-5; 11 positions agree with TRBD2. The CDR3 totals 16 residues. Per germline, CDR1 SGHTA and CDR2 FQGNSA. V lost 2 bases, J lost 5 bases, and 7 bases stayed unmatched. As DNA, the CDR3 is TGTGCCAGCAGCTTAACCTGGACTAGCGGGTTGGAGACCCAGTACTTC. Translation: CASSLTWTSGLETQYF.

J is TRBJ1-5 and V is TRBV7-2; maybe TRBD1 (5 bases). This CDR3 has 15 amino acids. The germline V gene encodes CDR1 SGHTA and CDR2 FQGNSA. The V end lost 5 bases, the J end lost 4 bases, and 15 bases lay between the germline ends. CDR3 loop: CASSPQEGRNQPQHF. DNA of the CDR3: TGTGCCAGCAGCCCCCAGGAGGGGAGGAATCAGCCCCAGCATTTT.

J is TRBJ1-6 and V is TRBV7-2; D is ambiguous. Germline V gives CDR1 SGHTA, CDR2 FQGNSA. The CDR3 length is 16 residues. The V and J ends lost 5 bases and 9 bases respectively, with 20 bases between them. Here the CDR3 reads CASSLQNTQRPSPLHF. DNA for the CDR3: TGTGCCAGCAGCCTACAAAACACCCAGCGCCCTTCACCCCTCCACTTT.

The J gene is TRBJ2-7, the V gene TRBV4-3; TRBD1 matches at 7 bases. V shed 4 bases and J 7 bases; nucleotides not matched to a gene: 10. Germline lookup yields CDR1 LGHNA and CDR2 YSLEER. The CDR3 consists of 14 residues. CDR3 sequence: CASSRRQGSLEQYF. For the CDR3, the DNA is TGCGCCAGCAGCCGCCGACAGGGTTCCCTGGAGCAGTACTTC.

The genes are TRBV5-4 and TRBJ2-2, with TRBD2 identical over 7 bases. The CDR3 sequence is 16 residues long. V was pared by 0 bases and J by 1 base, with 3 bases of the junction left unmatched. The germline CDR1 and CDR2 sequences are SGHNT and YYREEE (reference sequence). This CDR3 reads CASSLGRGKNTGELFF. The DNA of the CDR3 is TGTGCCAGCAGCTTGGGGCGGGGGAAGAACACCGGGGAGCTGTTTTTT.

This chain uses TRBV19 with TRBJ1-2; D is unresolved. The CDR3 sequence is 14 residues long. Per germline, CDR1 LNHDA and CDR2 SQIVND (reference sequence). V shed 4 bases and J shed 4 bases, with 13 bases lying between them. Here the CDR3 reads CASSTLAGTYGYTF. The CDR3 nucleotides read TGTGCCAGTAGTACCCTGGCAGGCACCTATGGCTACACCTTC.

This clone was picked up a small number of times. The chain has TRBV19 and TRBJ1-6; 10 bases match TRBD1. The CDR3 loop spans 16 amino acids. The V segment lost 5 bases and the J segment 7 bases; nucleotides outside the gene matches: 8. Germline V gene sequence: CDR1 LNHDA, CDR2 SQIVND (reference sequence). The CDR3 loop is CASSSSGTGVNSPLHF. In DNA, the CDR3 is TGTGCCAGTAGTTCCTCCGGGACAGGGGTAAATTCACCCCTCCACTTT.

The chain recombines TRBV4-1 with TRBJ2-2; 12 nucleotides line up with TRBD1. The CDR3 is 15 amino acids. Looked up from germline, CDR1 is MGHRA and CDR2 is YSYEKL. The V and J ends lost 6 bases and 4 bases, in that order; junction bases with no gene match: 3. In DNA form, the CDR3 reads TGCGCCAGCAGGCAGGGACAGGGGGCCACCGGGGAGCTGTTTTTT. It specifies CASRQGQGATGELFF.

This clone was counted only a few times. The gene calls are TRBV4-2 and TRBJ2-7; TRBD1 aligns across 7 bases. V shed 4 bases and J 4 bases; nucleotides not matched to a gene: 13. Germline CDR1 is LGHNA and CDR2 is YNFKEQ. The CDR3 extends over 16 amino acids. Here the CDR3 DNA reads TGTGCCAGCAGCCTGGAGGTTCGGGACAGCGGTTACGAGCAGTACTTC. Its translation: CASSLEVRDSGYEQYF.

The chain links TRBV7-9 to TRBJ2-1; 8 bases are a match to TRBD1. The germline V gene has CDR1 SEHNR and CDR2 FQNEAQ (reference sequence). CDR3 length: 14 amino acids. Trimming cost V 4 bases and J 8 bases; bases outside gene matches: 7. The CDR3 loop reads CASSSGQGSDEQFF. CDR3 sequence (DNA): TGTGCCAGCAGCTCCGGACAGGGTTCCGATGAGCAGTTCTTC. The entire variable domain, with the rest obtained from reference TRBV7-9 and TRBJ2-1, is as follows: DTGVSQNPRHKITKRGQNVTFRCDPISEHNRLYWYRQTLGQGPEFLTYFQNEAQLEKSRLLSDRFSAERPKGSFSTLEIQRTEQGDSAMYLCASSSGQGSDEQFFGPGTRLTVL.

The table lists this clone with a count of one. The chain's CDR3 is CASRFNPPGTGAGELFF. The CDR3 DNA follows: TGTGCCAGCAGGTTCAACCCTCCCGGGACAGGGGCCGGGGAGCTGTTTTTT. This chain links TRBV7-2 with TRBJ2-2; 10 nucleotides match TRBD1. CDR3 size: 17 residues. Germline V gene lookup returns CDR1 SGHTA and CDR2 FQGNSA. Unmatched junction bases numbered 13, after V lost 6 bases and J lost 6 bases. Together with reference TRBV7-2 and TRBJ2-2, the CDR3 gives the full variable domain: GAGVSQSPSNKVTEKGKDVELRCDPISGHTALYWYRQSLGQGLEFLIYFQGNSAPDKSGLPSDRFSAERTGGSVSTLTIQRTQQEDSAVYLCASRFNPPGTGAGELFFGEGSRLTVL.

The chain couples TRBV4-3 to TRBJ2-3, with 8 bases aligning to TRBD2. Per germline, CDR1 LGHNA and CDR2 YSLEER. The CDR3 contains 16 residues. Trimming removed 3 bases from V and 0 bases from J; junction bases left unmatched: 5. The CDR3 region has the DNA TGCGCCAGCAGCCACCAAGCGGGGGCAAGCACAGATACGCAGTATTTT. Translated: CASSHQAGASTDTQYF.

The chain couples TRBV4-2 to TRBJ1-3; D is uncertain. The ends were cut back, 8 bases at V and 4 bases at J, with 12 bases in the middle. The CDR3 contains 13 residues. The germline V gene encodes CDR1 LGHNA and CDR2 YNFKEQ. CDR3 region: CASWSGIGNTIYF. The CDR3 DNA reads TGTGCCAGCTGGTCGGGGATCGGAAACACCATATATTTT.

This clone appeared a few times. The rearrangement joins TRBV11-3 to TRBJ1-1; D remains ambiguous. This CDR3 has 13 amino acids. Trimming cost V 4 bases and J 7 bases, with 13 bases left between them. Germline loops: CDR1 SGHNT, CDR2 YENEEA. The CDR3 nucleotides are TGTGCCAGCAGCTCCGCCCGCTATTTTGAAGCTTTCTTT. Translation: CASSSARYFEAFF.

The chain joins TRBV4-2 to TRBJ2-6; TRBD1 aligns across 7 bases. CDR3 length: 16 residues. The ends lost 2 bases at V and 4 bases at J; junction bases unmatched: 5. Germline V gene sequence: CDR1 LGHNA, CDR2 YNFKEQ. CDR3 nucleotide sequence: TGTGCCAGCAGCCAACCCGAGGGGGCAGGGGCCAACGTCCTGACTTTC. Its translation: CASSQPEGAGANVLTF.

V gene TRBV5-4 combines with J gene TRBJ2-1; 8 bases are shared with TRBD2. The J segment lost 6 bases and the V segment lost 0 bases, leaving 5 bases of the junction unmatched. This CDR3 region has 15 residues. From germline, CDR1 is SGHNT and CDR2 YYREEE (reference sequence). The CDR3 DNA reads TGTGCCAGCAGCTTGGAGAGCGGGGGCGGCAATGAGCAGTTCTTC. It encodes CASSLESGGGNEQFF. Full variable domain (remainder filled in from reference TRBV5-4 and TRBJ2-1): ETGVTQSPTHLIKTRGQQVTLRCSSQSGHNTVSWYQQALGQGPQFIFQYYREEENGRGNFPPRFSGLQFPNYSSELNVNALELDDSALYLCASSLESGGGNEQFFGPGTRLTVL.

This chain joins TRBV5-6 and TRBJ2-3, with TRBD1 matching over 11 bases. Germline values: CDR1 SGHDT, CDR2 YYEEEE. The CDR3 covers 14 residues. V shed 4 bases and J 8 bases; nucleotides not matched to a gene: 6. CDR3 coding DNA: TGTGCCAGCAGCGGACAGGGGGCTTGGGGTACGCAGTATTTT. This translates into CASSGQGAWGTQYF. Looking up the rest from reference TRBV5-6 and TRBJ2-3 gives the full variable domain: DAGVTQSPTHLIKTRGQQVTLRCSPKSGHDTVSWYQQALGQGPQFIFQYYEEEERQRGNFPDRFSGHQFPNYSSELNVNALLLGDSALYLCASSGQGAWGTQYFGPGTRLTVL.

The chain is built from TRBV27 and TRBJ1-2; TRBD1 agrees at 10 bases. This CDR3 is 15 amino acids long. Per the germline V gene, CDR1 is MNHEY and CDR2 is SMNVEV (reference sequence). The ends lost 4 bases at V and 3 bases at J; junction bases unmatched: 5. DNA for the CDR3: TGTGCCAGCAGTTCGACAGGGGGCTTGTACTATGGCTACACCTTC. It yields the protein CASSSTGGLYYGYTF.

The genes are TRBV7-2 and TRBJ2-7; 10 bases agree with TRBD2. The CDR3 loop spans 14 amino acids. Trimming removed 6 bases from V and 5 bases from J; junction bases left unmatched: 7. Germline values: CDR1 SGHTA, CDR2 FQGNSA. Here the CDR3 reads CASRPSGSFNEQYF. CDR3 DNA: TGTGCCAGCAGGCCTAGCGGGAGCTTCAACGAGCAGTACTTC.